This TCR beta chain was sequenced in a study of T cells in Graves' hyperthyroidism and ophthalmopathy. In its sample, this clonotype was seen a few times. CDR1 is DFQATT and CDR2 is SNEGSKA in the germline V gene (reference sequence). V lost 5 bases and J lost 0; bases outside the gene matches: 5. The CDR3 runs 14 residues. The diagnostic basis comprised clinical symptoms, serum thyroxine and TRAb, thyroid ultrasound and orbital computed tomography. TCR beta CDR3 regions were amplified from RNA transcripts. In the first-round RT-PCR of the TCR CDR3, the HTBI primer set was used. TCRdb itself ran the multiplex PCR reads through MiXCR, one entry per CDR3 protein. Here the sample spans approximately 620,000 distinct CDR3 sequences, more than 11% being singletons.

V and J are TRBV20-1 and TRBJ2-3; 7 bases align to TRBD1. What was sequenced was blood. The sequence derives from a woman in her twenties or thirties with Graves' hyperthyroidism that later progressed to Graves' ophthalmopathy. This CDR3 is CSAGPGQSTDTQYF. For the CDR3, the DNA is TGCAGTGCTGGCCCGGGACAGAGCACAGATACGCAGTATTTT.